One sample yielded the 24 T cell receptor beta chains listed below, sequenced in a study of T cells in Graves' hyperthyroidism and ophthalmopathy. Amplified regions were TCR beta CDR3 sequences from RNA transcripts. RT-PCR in the first round (using the HTBI primer set) targeted the TCR CDR3. TCRdb re-analysed the multiplex PCR reads in MiXCR, keeping a single row per CDR3 protein. The sample holds 350,000 or so distinct CDR3 sequences, roughly 18% seen once. Sequences were obtained from blood. Receptors were obtained from a middle-aged woman with Graves' ophthalmopathy.

This clonotype was seen repeatedly, ten times or more. The chain recombines TRBV6-1 with TRBJ1-2; 7 bases are a match to TRBD1. The CDR3 consists of 15 residues. After removal of 2 bases from V and 4 bases from J, the junction contained 7 bases not matched to a gene. Per germline, CDR1 MNHNS and CDR2 SASEGT. The CDR3 loop is CASSERDREGYGYTF. CDR3 in DNA: TGTGCCAGCAGTGAACGAGACAGGGAGGGCTATGGCTACACCTTC.

This clonotype was counted at least ten times. The gene calls are TRBV30 and TRBJ2-4, with D uncertain. Trimming took 3 bases from V and 1 from J, leaving 13 bases between them. The germline V gene encodes CDR1 GTSNPN and CDR2 SVGIG (reference sequence). This CDR3 spans 15 amino acids. As DNA, the CDR3 is TGTGCCTGGAGGGACCGAAGTGGGGCCAAAAACATTCAGTACTTC. Translation: CAWRDRSGAKNIQYF.

Many counts were recorded for this clonotype. This sequence joins TRBV7-2 and TRBJ2-7; D gene unclear. CDR1 and CDR2 from the germline V gene are SGHTA and FQGNSA. Trimming removed 5 bases from V and 2 bases from J, with 7 bases in between. The CDR3 has 12 residues. The CDR3 sequence: CASSPDAYEQYF. Written as DNA, the CDR3 is TGTGCCAGCAGCCCCGACGCCTACGAGCAGTACTTC.

This clonotype was found many times. The chain couples TRBV20-1 to TRBJ2-7, with D maybe TRBD1 (5 bases). Germline V gene lookup returns CDR1 DFQATT and CDR2 SNEGSKA (reference sequence). The CDR3 runs to 13 residues. V lost 5 bases and J 2 bases, leaving 13 bases between the germline ends. CDR3 sequence: CSAHGHATYEQYF. The DNA of the CDR3 is TGCAGTGCTCATGGACACGCGACCTACGAGCAGTACTTC.

The CDR3 nucleotides are TGTGCCATCAGACTCATACAGGGCAGGTATTTACAAGAGACCCAGTACTTC. Translated: CAIRLIQGRYLQETQYF. This chain connects TRBV10-3 to TRBJ2-5, with D maybe TRBD1 (6 bases). V was cut by 6 bases and J by 2 bases, with 22 bases left in between. The CDR3 contains 17 residues. Germline V gene lookup returns CDR1 ENHRY and CDR2 SYGVKD.

The chain employs TRBV28 and TRBJ2-7; D may be TRBD2 (5 bases). V lost 7 bases to trimming and J lost 5 bases, with 12 bases between them. This CDR3 comprises 12 residues. From germline, CDR1 is MDHEN and CDR2 SYDVKM. CDR3 coding DNA: TGTGCCAGCACCTCCGCGGGCCACGAGCAGTACTTC. Translating it yields CASTSAGHEQYF.

This clonotype showed up many times. The chain joins TRBV7-8 to TRBJ2-6, with D possibly being TRBD1 (6 bases). CDR1 SGHVS and CDR2 FQNEAQ come from the germline V gene. The CDR3 sequence is 15 residues long. The V gene lost 7 bases and the J gene lost 4 bases, with 14 bases spanning the gap. The CDR3 nucleotides read TGTGCCAGCACCAAGTCAGGGGTAGGGGCCAACGTCCTGACTTTC. It specifies CASTKSGVGANVLTF.

Many counts were recorded for this clonotype. The rearrangement links TRBV6-5 to TRBJ1-6; D remains unclear. The CDR3 consists of 16 residues. CDR1 and CDR2 from the germline V gene are MNHEY and SVGAGI. The V and J ends lost 0 bases and 8 bases respectively, with 14 bases between them. The CDR3 here is CASSYSGIPPHSPLHF. The CDR3 region has the DNA TGTGCCAGCAGTTACTCGGGTATCCCTCCGCATTCACCCCTCCACTTT.

This clonotype was counted once. A read error may be the cause here, since a much bigger clone is one base away. This chain connects TRBV7-6 to TRBJ1-1; D unresolved. Germline CDR1 and CDR2: SGHVS and FNYEAQ. CDR3 size: 13 residues. The CDR3 DNA reads TGTGCCAGCAGCTTAGGGCAGGAGGGAATAGCTATCTTT. Protein product: CASSLGQEGIAIF.

This clonotype came up many times. This chain links TRBV19 with TRBJ2-2; 9 positions match TRBD2. Germline V gives CDR1 LNHDA, CDR2 SQIVND (reference sequence). The V segment lost 7 bases and the J segment 0 bases; nucleotides outside the gene matches: 12. This CDR3 has 18 residues. For the CDR3, the DNA is TGTGCCAGTAACCTCTTCGGTAGCGGGAGACCGAACACCGGGGAGCTGTTTTTT. As protein: CASNLFGSGRPNTGELFF.

V is TRBV9 and J is TRBJ1-1; D possibly corresponds to TRBD1 (5 bases). Germline CDR1 reads SGDLS; CDR2 reads YYNGEE. This CDR3 spans 15 amino acids. With 3 bases removed from V and 4 bases from J, the gap between germline ends came to 16 bases. The chain's CDR3 is CASSAIGMGGTEAFF. CDR3 DNA: TGTGCCAGCAGCGCTATAGGAATGGGGGGCACTGAAGCTTTCTTT.

V usage is TRBV20-1 and J usage is TRBJ2-5, with TRBD2 matching 9 bases. This CDR3 spans 14 amino acids. Germline trimming cut 4 bases from V and 1 base from J; bases unmatched to any gene: 4. Germline-derived CDR1 and CDR2 are DFQATT and SNEGSKA (reference sequence). The CDR3 region is CSATPSGIQETQYF. DNA for the CDR3: TGCAGTGCTACCCCTAGCGGGATCCAAGAGACCCAGTACTTC.

The sample holds many counts of this clonotype. The genes are TRBV12-3 or TRBV12-4 and TRBJ1-1; D perhaps matches TRBD1 (5 bases). Trimming took 6 bases from V and 5 from J, leaving 16 bases between them. The CDR3 spans 14 residues. The CDR3 loop reads CASSMRRGETEAFF. The CDR3 DNA follows: TGTGCCAGCAGCATGAGGAGGGGAGAGACTGAAGCTTTCTTT.

This chain connects TRBV5-1 to TRBJ2-5; TRBD2 matches 9 bases. V gave up 4 bases and J gave up 5 bases; unmatched junction bases: 3. Germline V gene lookup returns CDR1 SGHRS and CDR2 YFSETQ. CDR3 size: 13 residues. Written as DNA, the CDR3 is TGCGCCAGCAGCCGCGGGGGGGTGGAGACCCAGTACTTC. The encoded protein is CASSRGGVETQYF.

A remark on this clonotype: An end of the junction does not agree with germline; a read error may underlie this. This chain uses TRBV2 with TRBJ1-3; D is perhaps TRBD1 (5 bases). The V gene's germline CDR1 is SNHLY and CDR2 FYNNEI. This CDR3 has 15 amino acids. For the CDR3, the DNA is TGTGCCAGCAGTGGGGACGGAATCTCTGGAGACACCATATATTTT. This gives the protein CASSGDGISGDTIYF.

This rearrangement joins TRBV30 to TRBJ1-2, with D hard to call. Germline values: CDR1 GTSNPN, CDR2 SVGIG (reference sequence). V was pared by 2 bases and J by 6 bases, with 7 bases between. There are 11 residues in the CDR3. The CDR3, as DNA: TGTGCCTGGAGTATACAGCATGGCTACACCTTC. Its protein product is CAWSIQHGYTF. Variable domain in full (rest from reference TRBV30 and TRBJ1-2): SQTIHQWPATLVQPVGSPLSLECTVEGTSNPNLYWYRQAAGRGLQLLFYSVGIGQISSEVPQNLSASRPQDRQFILSSKKLLLSDSGFYLCAWSIQHGYTFGSGTRLTVV.

There are many counts of this clonotype. This chain joins TRBV28 and TRBJ2-5; 9 nucleotides line up with TRBD1. Trimming removed 2 bases from V and 4 bases from J; junction bases left unmatched: 14. Germline assignment: CDR1 MDHEN and CDR2 SYDVKM. This CDR3 region has 18 residues. CDR3 sequence (DNA): TGTGCCAGCAGTTTAGGGACAGGGAGGGCTGCATGGGGAGAGACCCAGTACTTC. The encoded protein is CASSLGTGRAAWGETQYF. Full variable domain (remainder filled in from reference TRBV28 and TRBJ2-5): DVKVTQSSRYLVKRTGEKVFLECVQDMDHENMFWYRQDPGLGLRLIYFSYDVKMKEKGDIPEGYSVSREKKERFSLILESASTNQTSMYLCASSLGTGRAAWGETQYFGPGTRLLVL.

V is TRBV6-1 and J is TRBJ2-7; perhaps TRBD2 as D (6 bases). Germline CDR1 is MNHNS and CDR2 is SASEGT. The V end was cut by 7 bases, the J end by 3 bases, with 13 bases between. The CDR3 is 13 residues long. CDR3 coding DNA: TGTGCCAGCAAGGTCTGGACTATCTACGAGCAGTACTTC. It codes for CASKVWTIYEQYF.

This clonotype has ten or more counts. The chain combines TRBV11-2 with TRBJ1-1; the match to TRBD1 covers 10 bases. V gave up 6 bases and J gave up 4 bases; unmatched junction bases: 5. CDR3 length: 14 residues. The germline CDR1 and CDR2 sequences are SGHAT and FQNNGV. The CDR3 sequence: CASRRDRGRTEAFF. In nucleotides, the CDR3 is TGTGCCAGCAGGCGTGACAGGGGGCGCACTGAAGCTTTCTTT.

In its sample, this clonotype was seen many times. The chain joins TRBV28 to TRBJ2-2; D perhaps matches TRBD2 (6 bases). Looked up from germline, CDR1 is MDHEN and CDR2 is SYDVKM. V shed 5 bases and J shed 8 bases, with 21 bases lying between them. The CDR3 totals 16 residues. CDR3 sequence (DNA): TGTGCCAGCAGTCCCTCGGGACGCGGGACTGCGGGGGAGCTGTTTTTT. Translation gives CASSPSGRGTAGELFF.

The rearrangement uses TRBV7-2 and TRBJ2-5; 7 bases fit TRBD1. CDR1 SGHTA and CDR2 FQGNSA come from the germline V gene. There are 14 residues in the CDR3. J was trimmed by 5 bases and V by 0 bases; bases with no gene match: 3. CDR3 sequence reads: CASSLADRPETQYF. In DNA form, the CDR3 reads TGTGCCAGCAGCTTAGCGGACAGGCCCGAGACCCAGTACTTC.

This clonotype was recorded at least ten times. The rearrangement joins TRBV24-1 to TRBJ2-3, with D tentatively TRBD1 (7 bases). The CDR3 consists of 14 residues. V was shortened by 10 bases and J by 4 bases, with 17 bases between the two germline ends. Germline V gene data show CDR1 as KGHDR and CDR2 as SFDVKD. This CDR3 reads CATEGAGSADTQYF. The CDR3 DNA follows: TGTGCCACGGAGGGGGCAGGGTCTGCAGATACGCAGTATTTT.

This chain links TRBV6-2 or TRBV6-3 with TRBJ2-6; no clear D. Germline V gives CDR1 MNHEY, CDR2 SVGEGT. V was clipped by 4 bases and J by 0 bases, with 16 bases between them. This CDR3 comprises 18 residues. The CDR3 sequence: CASSSKRSGGSGANVLTF. CDR3 nucleotide sequence: TGTGCCAGCAGTTCGAAACGTTCGGGTGGCTCTGGGGCCAACGTCCTGACTTTC.

This clonotype was seen ten or more times. The gene calls are TRBV29-1 and TRBJ1-1; no clear D. V lost 4 bases and J lost 1, with 7 bases in between. In germline, CDR1 is SQVTM, CDR2 ANQGSEA. The CDR3 consists of 12 residues. The CDR3 bases are TGCAGCGTTGCCGTCCAGAACACTGAAGCTTTCTTT. Protein sequence: CSVAVQNTEAFF.